This section outlines one T cell receptor (beta chain) sequence together with its context. The CDR3 end is not reached by the read, which stops 3 residues before it; the germline J gene fills it in. Assay used: immunoSEQ multiplex PCR; TCRdb lists only in-frame clones, some missing. There are 20,000 to 25,000 clones in the sample, with roughly 2.7% held by the top ten. This record comes from a study of T cells in women clearing cervical HPV infection. V was trimmed by 4 bases and J by 4 bases, leaving 11 bases between them. Germline CDR1 and CDR2: SEHNR and FQNEAQ (reference sequence). This CDR3 has 14 amino acids.

Material for sequencing was blood buffy coat. The TCR sequence derives from a woman aged 18 to 75 with a cervical HPV16 infection that either progressed to CIN3+ or cleared (not recorded which). V gene TRBV7-9 combines with J gene TRBJ2-1; D is uncertain. The CDR3 sequence: CASSSPRRYNEQFF. The sequenced CDR3 bases are TGTGCCAGCAGCTCCCCCCGGCGGTACAATGAG. The whole variable domain, filled in from reference TRBV7-9 and TRBJ2-1, reads DTGVSQNPRHKITKRGQNVTFRCDPISEHNRLYWYRQTLGQGPEFLTYFQNEAQLEKSRLLSDRFSAERPKGSFSTLEIQRTEQGDSAMYLCASSSPRRYNEQFFGPGTRLTVL.